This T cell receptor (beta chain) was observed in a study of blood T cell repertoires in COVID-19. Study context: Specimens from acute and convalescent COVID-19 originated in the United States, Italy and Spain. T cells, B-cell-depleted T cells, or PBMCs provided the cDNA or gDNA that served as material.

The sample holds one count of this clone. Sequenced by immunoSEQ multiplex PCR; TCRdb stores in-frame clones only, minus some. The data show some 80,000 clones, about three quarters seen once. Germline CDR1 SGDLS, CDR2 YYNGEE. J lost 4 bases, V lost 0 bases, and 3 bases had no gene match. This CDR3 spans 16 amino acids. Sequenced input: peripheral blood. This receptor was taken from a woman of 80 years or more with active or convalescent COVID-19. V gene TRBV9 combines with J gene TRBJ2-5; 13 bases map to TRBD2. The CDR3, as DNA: TGTGCCAGCAGCGTAGGCCGACTAGCGGGGGGAGAGACCCAGTACTTC. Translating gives CASSVGRLAGGETQYF. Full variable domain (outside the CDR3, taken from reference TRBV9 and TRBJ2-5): DSGVTQTPKHLITATGQRVTLRCSPRSGDLSVYWYQQSLDQGLQFLIQYYNGEERAKGNILERFSAQQFPDLHSELNLSSLELGDSALYFCASSVGRLAGGETQYFGPGTRLLVL.